This TCR beta chain derives from a study of blood T cell repertoires in COVID-19 (dated by TCRdb to about 2020). Turning to the overall study: Samples covering the acute and convalescent phases of COVID-19 were provided by collaborators in the United States, Italy and Spain. The prospective study material was composed of cDNA or gDNA derived from T cells, B-cell-depleted T cells, or PBMCs. Subjects who had been exposed to COVID-19, were actively infected with it, or had recovered from it provided the deeply sampled blood TCRbeta repertoires that made up the dataset. A freely available public database, intended as a resource for researchers studying the immune response to SARS-CoV-2, is where the repertoires were released. The samples were drawn from the first 160 participants of the ongoing ImmuneRACE study and from 1,254 subjects provided by 6 global collaborators. A de-identified subject ID, COVID-19 status, age in years and sex were almost always included in the sample metadata. Where available, HLA class I and class II types were taken from metadata supplied by the sample provider and were not determined by assay-based typing.

On this clone: The specificity of this receptor is unknown. Per-nucleotide qualities are absent, and no much larger clonotype sits a single base away.

The investigation overall reported the following: The amount of clinical and demographic metadata varied by source and participant and was provided uncurated.

TCRbeta CDR3 regions were amplified from genomic DNA by means of the immunoSEQ Assay, a bias-controlled multiplex PCR. The original pipeline was this. The number of nucleated cells in each sample was estimated by amplification of reference gene primers within the assay. Sequence reads were collapsed and filtered to measure the absolute abundance of every unique TCRbeta CDR3 rearrangement. For each sample, productive Simpson clonality was calculated as the square root of Simpson's diversity index across productive rearrangements. The table was pulled from immuneACCESS by TCRdb, which kept in-frame rearrangements only. Such tables lose some clones; where checked, under half of the loss comes from unresolved V genes, and the rest has no known cause. That table furnishes V, J and clone size, whereas the DNA furnished D and trimming. A total of about 220,000 clones appear in this sample, approximately 81% of them only once. Together, the top ten hold around 5.5% of the sample.

Spanning cysteine to phenylalanine, the CDR3 consists of 16 amino acids. Just CDR3 DNA is preserved here, 48 bases in frame from base 1. Ends trimmed: V by 1 base, J by 5 bases; bases unmatched to a gene: 8. Based on the germline V gene (reference sequence), the CDR1 and CDR2 sequences are SEHNR and FQNEAQ. Another Seattle source contributed samples from volunteer blood donors who had recovered from COVID-19. Each collaborating institution followed its own protocols to collect whole blood in K2EDTA tubes. For TCRbeta analysis, collaborators shipped samples in one of three forms: frozen whole blood, isolated PBMCs, or DNA extracted from either of those sample types.

The rearranged chain carries TRBV7-9 and TRBJ2-5; TRBD2 lines up with 9 middle nucleotides. Sequences were obtained from peripheral blood. The sequence derives from a woman aged 55-69 years who had recovered from COVID-19. The CDR3 protein: CASSLGSGTSQETQYF. The nucleotide sequence is TGTGCCAGCAGCTTAGGATCGGGGACTAGCCAGGAGACCCAGTACTTC.